A selection of T cell receptor beta chains follows, all from one sample in a study of T cells expressing NK-cell markers. TCRdb derives one entry per CDR3 protein from the 5' RACE reads, leaving out DNA. The sample yields about 170,000 distinct CDR3 sequences, of which the top ten take up 20%. Sequenced sample: blood T cells: a sorted CD56 or NKG2C T cell subset, CD4+ or CD8+ T cells, or bulk PBMC T cells (not recorded which). The source is a man between 18 and 69 years old in good health. Both conserved end residues are part of each CDR3.

>TRBJ2-7|TRBV10-3|15
CAISDTPGTSSEQYF
>TRBJ2-2|TRBV4-1|17
CASSPSEEAGDTGELFF
>TRBJ2-3|TRBV2|11
CASRDVNTQYF
>TRBJ1-1|TRBV12-3/TRBV12-4|13
CASSRAPHPRAFF
>TRBJ2-1|TRBV11-2|13
CASSGGRHNEQFF
>TRBJ1-1|TRBV11-1|19
CASSLVGSATDRGETEAFF
>TRBJ2-1|TRBV6-2/TRBV6-3|12
CASSGGWNEQFF
>TRBJ2-1|TRBV27|14
CASGVGGTYNEQFF
>TRBJ2-7|TRBV9|15
CASSVTGAPTYEQYF
>TRBJ2-1|TRBV12-5|14
CASSGGGGYNEQFF
>TRBJ2-3|TRBV20-1|11
CSVKDPDTQYF
>TRBJ2-2|TRBV12-3/TRBV12-4|15
CASSPRDTVTGELFF
>TRBJ2-2|TRBV9|17
CASTDSLRGTNTGELFF
>TRBJ2-2|TRBV5-5|16
CASSWAWVVNTGELFF
>TRBJ2-5|TRBV19|15
CASSTRDRVQETQYF
>TRBJ2-3|TRBV12-3/TRBV12-4|14
CASSSGGAFDTQYF
>TRBJ1-3|TRBV11-3|15
CASSLSGGAGNTIYF
>TRBJ2-5|TRBV2|14
CASRTDRGQETQYF
>TRBJ2-2|TRBV2|13
CASIRGEAGELFF
>TRBJ2-7|TRBV2|15
CASSEGGTRMYEQYF
>TRBJ1-6|TRBV4-2|15
CASSQVADYNSPLHF
>TRBJ2-7|TRBV18|11
CASSTGLEQYF
>TRBJ2-1|TRBV7-6|14
CASSLADRGHEQFF
>TRBJ1-1|TRBV6-5|14
CASTYLGPNTEAFF
>TRBJ2-5|TRBV6-1|13
CASRRQGAETQYF
>TRBJ2-1|TRBV27|14
CASRPLTGFDEQFF
>TRBJ2-2|TRBV12-3/TRBV12-4|16
CASSPEGAIRTGELFF
>TRBJ1-2|TRBV6-4|14
CASSDSWGDYGYTF
>TRBJ2-3|TRBV20-1|14
CSASRQFSTDTQYF
>TRBJ2-2|TRBV21-1|16
CASSKGMGGSTGELFF
>TRBJ2-5|TRBV2|13
CASSEAGGKTQYF
>TRBJ1-1|TRBV4-1|15
CASSQEIQTNTEAFF
>TRBJ1-3|TRBV29-1|11
CSVGTADTIYF
>TRBJ1-2|TRBV6-1|17
CASSEVGWTGVGYGYTF
>TRBJ2-7|TRBV25-1|14
CASSAPGQAYEQYF
>TRBJ2-7|TRBV10-3|14
CAISESSGQDEQYF
>TRBJ2-1|TRBV12-3/TRBV12-4|14
CASSFGGTPNEQFF
>TRBJ2-5|TRBV6-1|14
CASSPSRGEETQYF
>TRBJ2-3|TRBV19|15
CASSISRTPSDTQYF